The table lists the clone carrying this T cell receptor (beta chain) with a few counts. This entry is derived from a study of beta chain features in type 1 diabetes. Study-level information: Healthy donors and patients had similar age, gender and cell yields. All samples combined gave about 100 million sorted cells for examination.

Reverse transcription of all isolated RNA meant that expressed TCRB transcripts were sequenced. Sequenced naive, central memory and regulatory T cell samples produced an average of roughly 3.5 million reads. Assay used: immunoSEQ multiplex PCR; TCRdb lists only in-frame clones, some missing. The table shows 400,000 to 450,000 clones, with approximately 15% occurring only once. From germline, CDR1 is SQVTM and CDR2 ANQGSEA. After removal of 6 bases from V and 0 bases from J, the junction contained 13 bases not matched to a gene. The CDR3 consists of 16 residues. The origin of this receptor is a man aged 25 to 40 in good health. This chain uses TRBV29-1 with TRBJ1-2; the match to TRBD1 covers 7 bases. The sample consisted of naive CD4+ T cells from blood. CDR3 coding DNA: TGCAGCGTATATTACAGGGGAAAAGGAGCTAACTATGGCTACACCTTC. Amino acid sequence: CSVYYRGKGANYGYTF. The whole variable domain, remainder taken from reference TRBV29-1 and TRBJ1-2, is SAVISQKPSRDICQRGTSLTIQCQVDSQVTMMFWYRQQPGQSLTLIATANQGSEATYESGFVIDKFPISRPNLTFSTLTVSNMSPEDSSIYLCSVYYRGKGANYGYTFGSGTRLTVV.